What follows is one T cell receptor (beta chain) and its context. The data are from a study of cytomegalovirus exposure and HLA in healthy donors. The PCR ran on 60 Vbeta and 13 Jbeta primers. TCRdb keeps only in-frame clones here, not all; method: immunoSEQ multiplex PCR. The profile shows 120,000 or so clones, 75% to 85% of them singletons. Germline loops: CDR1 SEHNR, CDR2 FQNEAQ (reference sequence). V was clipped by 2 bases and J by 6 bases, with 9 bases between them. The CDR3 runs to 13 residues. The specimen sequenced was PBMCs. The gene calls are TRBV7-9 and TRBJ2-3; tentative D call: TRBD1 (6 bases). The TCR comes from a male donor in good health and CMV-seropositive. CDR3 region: CASSLPGQDTQYF. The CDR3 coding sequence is TGTGCCAGCAGCTTACCAGGACAGGATACGCAGTATTTT.